This T cell receptor beta chain was retrieved from a study of blood T cell repertoires in COVID-19. Turning to the study itself: From the United States, Italy and Spain came samples of acute and convalescent COVID-19. In each case, the material was cDNA or gDNA derived from T cells, B-cell-depleted T cells, or PBMCs.

The J segment lost 8 bases and the V segment lost 2 bases, leaving 6 bases of the junction unmatched. Germline CDR1 KGHSH, CDR2 LQKENI. The CDR3 is 14 amino acids. Only a few counts were recorded for this clone. Per the study methods: Reference gene primer amplification gave estimated nucleated cell counts. This table comes from immunoSEQ multiplex PCR, and its TCRdb copy is limited to in-frame clones, with some not included. For V, J and clone size, that table is used; D and trimming come from the DNA. The sample yields roughly 250,000 clones, 70% to 90% seen once. The clonotype was recovered from a man aged 50 to 60 with acute or convalescent COVID-19. Sequencing was performed on peripheral blood. The chain joins TRBV18 to TRBJ2-4, with 7 bases aligning to TRBD2. The CDR3 loop reads CASSPGGVRDIQYF. In DNA form, the CDR3 reads TGTGCCAGCTCACCAGGGGGGGTGCGGGACATTCAGTACTTC. Full variable domain (outside the CDR3, taken from reference TRBV18 and TRBJ2-4): NAGVMQNPRHLVRRRGQEARLRCSPMKGHSHVYWYRQLPEEGLKFMVYLQKENIIDESGMPKERFSAEFPKEGPSILRIQQVVRGDSAAYFCASSPGGVRDIQYFGAGTRLSVL.